The entry below gives a single T cell receptor beta chain sequence along with its context. Its antigen is not known. At one boundary the junction diverges from the germline segment, which might be a read error. From germline, CDR1 is MNHNS and CDR2 SASEGT. The CDR3 spans 15 residues. Libraries were prepared by immunoSEQ multiplex PCR; TCRdb keeps only in-frame clonotypes and omits some of them. The data show 170,000 or so clones, with 85% seen just once and 16% held by the top ten. The data originate from a study of cytomegalovirus exposure and HLA in healthy donors. General study results and limits: Cytomegalovirus status was reportedly diagnosed by the classifier with high specificity and sensitivity.

This sequence was found in a man between 18 and 35 years old in good health and CMV-seropositive. The sequenced sample was PBMCs. The rearrangement links TRBV6-1 to TRBJ1-3, with D possibly TRBD1 on 5 matching bases. In nucleotides, the CDR3 is TGTGCCAGCAGCGAAGCAACGGGGGCTGGAAACACCATATATTTT. Amino acid sequence: CASSEATGAGNTIYF.